The present T cell receptor (beta chain) was sequenced within a study of PD-L1 blockade in urothelial cancer. At the level of the study: The analyses of blood took place 3 weeks (second dose) and 6 weeks after treatment start.

What went into each PCR as a spike was synthetic TCR analog templates. Here immunoSEQ multiplex PCR was the method, and the copy in TCRdb shows in-frame clones only, minus some. The repertoire holds 72,000 or so clones, with more than 75% as singletons. Germline CDR1 reads MNHEY; CDR2 reads SVGAGI. The CDR3 covers 15 residues. Trimming removed 5 bases from V and 6 bases from J; junction bases left unmatched: 6. The time point here: pretreatment peripheral blood. This rearrangement joins TRBV6-5 to TRBJ1-4; TRBD1 agrees at 10 bases. The source was PBMCs, collected around atezolizumab (anti-PD-L1) treatment. The source is a man aged 55 to 69 with urothelial cancer. The CDR3 DNA reads as TGTGCCAGCAGTGTGATGGGACAGGGGTATGAAAAACTGTTTTTT. Protein product: CASSVMGQGYEKLFF.